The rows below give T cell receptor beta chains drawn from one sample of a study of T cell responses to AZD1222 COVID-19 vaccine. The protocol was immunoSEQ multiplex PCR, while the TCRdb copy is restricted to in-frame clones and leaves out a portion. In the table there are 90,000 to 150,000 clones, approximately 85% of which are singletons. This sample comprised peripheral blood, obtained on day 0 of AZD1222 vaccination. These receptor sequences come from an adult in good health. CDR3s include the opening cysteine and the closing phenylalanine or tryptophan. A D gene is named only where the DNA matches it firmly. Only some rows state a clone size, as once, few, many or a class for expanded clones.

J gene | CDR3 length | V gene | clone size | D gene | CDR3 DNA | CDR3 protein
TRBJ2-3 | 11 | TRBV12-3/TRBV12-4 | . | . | TGTGCCAGCAGTTTGGAAGATACGCAGTATTTT | CASSLEDTQYF
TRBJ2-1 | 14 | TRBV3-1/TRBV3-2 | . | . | TGTGCCAGCAGCCGAGGGGGAGCCTACAATGAGCAGTTCTTC | CASSRGGAYNEQFF
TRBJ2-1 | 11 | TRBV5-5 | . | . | TGTGCCAGCAGCCTGCTCGCTGAGCAGTTCTTC | CASSLLAEQFF
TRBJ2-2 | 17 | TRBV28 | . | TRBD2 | TGTGCCAGCAGTTTGGCCTCACTAGCGGGACGTACCGGGGAGCTGTTTTTT | CASSLASLAGRTGELFF
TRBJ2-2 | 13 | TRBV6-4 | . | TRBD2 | TGTGCCAGCAGCACGGGGGGTTCCGGGGAGCTGTTTTTT | CASSTGGSGELFF
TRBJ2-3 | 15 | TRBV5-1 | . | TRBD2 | TGCGCCAGCAGCTTTAGCGGGGTTAGCACAGATACGCAGTATTTT | CASSFSGVSTDTQYF
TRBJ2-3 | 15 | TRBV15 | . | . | TGTGCCACCAGCAGAGTCAGGGCACGACCAGATACGCAGTATTTT | CATSRVRARPDTQYF
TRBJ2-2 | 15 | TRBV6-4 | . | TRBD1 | TGTGCCAGCAGTGACTTCCCGGGACAGGGAGGGGAGCTGTTTTTT | CASSDFPGQGGELFF
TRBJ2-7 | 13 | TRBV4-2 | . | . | TGTGCCAGCAGCCAAACAGGCTCCTACGAGCAGTACTTC | CASSQTGSYEQYF
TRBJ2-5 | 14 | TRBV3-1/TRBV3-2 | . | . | TGTGCCAGCAGCCAAGAAAGGGGCAGAGAGACCCAGTACTTC | CASSQERGRETQYF
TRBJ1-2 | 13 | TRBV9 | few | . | TGTGCCAGCAGCGGCACAGGGTCCTATGGCTACACCTTC | CASSGTGSYGYTF
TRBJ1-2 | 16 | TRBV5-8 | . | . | TGTGCCAGCAGCTTGGCTCCCACCGGGCTATACCCTGGCTACACCTTC | CASSLAPTGLYPGYTF
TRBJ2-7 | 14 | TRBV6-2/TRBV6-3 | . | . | TGTGCCAGCAGTCCCCGACTAAATTCCTACGAGCAGTACTTC | CASSPRLNSYEQYF
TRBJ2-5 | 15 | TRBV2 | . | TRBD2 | TGTGCCAGCAGCGATCTAGCGGGGGGTCCTGAGACCCAGTACTTC | CASSDLAGGPETQYF
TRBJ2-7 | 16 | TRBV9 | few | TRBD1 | TGTGCCAGCAGCGTAGGAGGGACAGGCCTAGCCTACGAGCAGTACTTC | CASSVGGTGLAYEQYF
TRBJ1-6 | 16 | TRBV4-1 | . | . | TGCGCCAGCAGCCACAGGACGGGACTGGATAATTCACCCCTCCACTTT | CASSHRTGLDNSPLHF
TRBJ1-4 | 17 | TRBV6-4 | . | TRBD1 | TGTGCCAGCCTAGGACAGGGAGTTATATGGACTAATGAAAAACTGTTTTTT | CASLGQGVIWTNEKLFF
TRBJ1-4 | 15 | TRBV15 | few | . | TGTGCCACCAGCGGACGTCCGGGGGCACCTGAAAAACTGTTTTTT | CATSGRPGAPEKLFF
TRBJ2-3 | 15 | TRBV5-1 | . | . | TGCGCCAGCTCCCTAGGGGGGGCCCGCACAGATACGCAGTATTTT | CASSLGGARTDTQYF
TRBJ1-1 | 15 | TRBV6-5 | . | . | TGTGCCAGCAGACAACCAGGGACGGGGAACACTGAAGCTTTCTTT | CASRQPGTGNTEAFF
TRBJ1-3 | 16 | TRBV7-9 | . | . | TGTGCCAGCAGCCTACTCATCGGGGACTCTGGAAACACCATATATTTT | CASSLLIGDSGNTIYF
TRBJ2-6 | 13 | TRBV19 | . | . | TGTGCCTGCAGGGGTTCTGGGGCCAACGTCCTGACTTTC | CACRGSGANVLTF
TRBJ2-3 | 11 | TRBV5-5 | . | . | TGTGCCAGCAGCCCAGCAGATACGCAGTATTTT | CASSPADTQYF
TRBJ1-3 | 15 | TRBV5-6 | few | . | TGTGCCAGCAGCTCGACAGCGGCGGGAGGAAACACCATATATTTT | CASSSTAAGGNTIYF
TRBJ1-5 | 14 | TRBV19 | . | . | TGTGCCAGTATTTCGGGAGCAAGCAATCAGCCCCAGCATTTT | CASISGASNQPQHF
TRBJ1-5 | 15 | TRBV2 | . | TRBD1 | TGTGCCAGCAGACCCGGGACAGGCGATAATCAGCCCCAGCATTTT | CASRPGTGDNQPQHF
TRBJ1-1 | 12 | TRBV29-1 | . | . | TGCAGCGCCTGCGAGTCAAACACTGAAGCTTTCTTT | CSACESNTEAFF
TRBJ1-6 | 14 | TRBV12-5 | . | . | TGTGCTAGTGGTTTGGGACAGAATAATTCACCCCTCCACTTT | CASGLGQNNSPLHF
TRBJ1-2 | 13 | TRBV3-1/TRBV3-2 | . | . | TGTGCCAGCAGCCAAGATGGTCGGCTGGGCTACACCTTC | CASSQDGRLGYTF
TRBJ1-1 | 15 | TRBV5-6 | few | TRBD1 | TGTGCCAGCAGCTTGGGGCAGGGGGCGAACACTGAAGCTTTCTTT | CASSLGQGANTEAFF
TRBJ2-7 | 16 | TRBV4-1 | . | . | TGCGCCAGCAGCCAAGAACTGGCCATTTCGGGGTACGAGCAGTACTTC | CASSQELAISGYEQYF
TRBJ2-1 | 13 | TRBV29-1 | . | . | TGCAGCGCTTTAGGGACCAGAAACAATGAGCAGTTCTTC | CSALGTRNNEQFF
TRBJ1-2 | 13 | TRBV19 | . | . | TGTGCCAGTACCCGGGGGGGACTCTATGGCTACACCTTC | CASTRGGLYGYTF